This T cell receptor beta chain was identified during a study of a mutant IDH1 vaccine in newly diagnosed glioma. Background on the study: Investigators started vaccination 4-6 weeks after radiotherapy alone, or with temozolomide cycles. Of treated patients, 62.5% were men and roughly 40% women, averaging roughly 40 years. It was at week 35 that visit V12 occurred, and at week 47 that visit V13 did.

Only one count was recorded for this clone. Antigen unknown. Germline CDR1 and CDR2: SGHTS and YDEGEE. Trimming pared 4 bases from V and 2 bases from J, leaving 14 bases between. The CDR3 is 15 residues long. Data came from immunoSEQ multiplex PCR; TCRdb stores just in-frame clones and leaves some out. Of 60,000 to 65,000 clones listed, under 85% were seen once; the top ten hold roughly 4%. The time point was: week 47, end of study. The content of each vaccine dose was 300 ug of mutant IDH1 20-mer peptide, and topical imiquimod accompanied it. The chain combines TRBV5-8 with TRBJ2-3; possible D gene TRBD2, 6 bases. The source material was PBMCs, sampled from a glioma patient whose treatment included an IDH1 peptide vaccine. This sequence was found in a man aged 25 to 40 with glioma. CDR3 DNA sequence: TGTGCCAGCAGCAGGCGCGGGGCCCACACAGATACGCAGTATTTT. Translation: CASSRRGAHTDTQYF.